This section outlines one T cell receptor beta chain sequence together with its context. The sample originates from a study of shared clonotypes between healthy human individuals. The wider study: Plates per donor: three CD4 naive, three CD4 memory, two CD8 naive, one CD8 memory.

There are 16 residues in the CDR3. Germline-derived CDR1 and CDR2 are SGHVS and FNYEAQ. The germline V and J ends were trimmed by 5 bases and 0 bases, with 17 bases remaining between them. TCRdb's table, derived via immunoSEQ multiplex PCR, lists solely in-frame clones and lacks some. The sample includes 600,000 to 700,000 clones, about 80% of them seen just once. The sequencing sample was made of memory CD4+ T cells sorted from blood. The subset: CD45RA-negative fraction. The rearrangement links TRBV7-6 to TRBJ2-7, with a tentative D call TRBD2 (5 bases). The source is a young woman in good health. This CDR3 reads CASSGAPSTSSYEQYF. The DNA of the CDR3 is TGTGCCAGCAGCGGCGCTCCCTCAACTAGCTCCTACGAGCAGTACTTC. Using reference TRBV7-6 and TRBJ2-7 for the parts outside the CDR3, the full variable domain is GAGVSQSPRYKVTKRGQDVALRCDPISGHVSLYWYRQALGQGPEFLTYFNYEAQQDKSGLPNDRFSAERPEGSISTLTIQRTEQRDSAMYRCASSGAPSTSSYEQYFGPGTRLTVT.